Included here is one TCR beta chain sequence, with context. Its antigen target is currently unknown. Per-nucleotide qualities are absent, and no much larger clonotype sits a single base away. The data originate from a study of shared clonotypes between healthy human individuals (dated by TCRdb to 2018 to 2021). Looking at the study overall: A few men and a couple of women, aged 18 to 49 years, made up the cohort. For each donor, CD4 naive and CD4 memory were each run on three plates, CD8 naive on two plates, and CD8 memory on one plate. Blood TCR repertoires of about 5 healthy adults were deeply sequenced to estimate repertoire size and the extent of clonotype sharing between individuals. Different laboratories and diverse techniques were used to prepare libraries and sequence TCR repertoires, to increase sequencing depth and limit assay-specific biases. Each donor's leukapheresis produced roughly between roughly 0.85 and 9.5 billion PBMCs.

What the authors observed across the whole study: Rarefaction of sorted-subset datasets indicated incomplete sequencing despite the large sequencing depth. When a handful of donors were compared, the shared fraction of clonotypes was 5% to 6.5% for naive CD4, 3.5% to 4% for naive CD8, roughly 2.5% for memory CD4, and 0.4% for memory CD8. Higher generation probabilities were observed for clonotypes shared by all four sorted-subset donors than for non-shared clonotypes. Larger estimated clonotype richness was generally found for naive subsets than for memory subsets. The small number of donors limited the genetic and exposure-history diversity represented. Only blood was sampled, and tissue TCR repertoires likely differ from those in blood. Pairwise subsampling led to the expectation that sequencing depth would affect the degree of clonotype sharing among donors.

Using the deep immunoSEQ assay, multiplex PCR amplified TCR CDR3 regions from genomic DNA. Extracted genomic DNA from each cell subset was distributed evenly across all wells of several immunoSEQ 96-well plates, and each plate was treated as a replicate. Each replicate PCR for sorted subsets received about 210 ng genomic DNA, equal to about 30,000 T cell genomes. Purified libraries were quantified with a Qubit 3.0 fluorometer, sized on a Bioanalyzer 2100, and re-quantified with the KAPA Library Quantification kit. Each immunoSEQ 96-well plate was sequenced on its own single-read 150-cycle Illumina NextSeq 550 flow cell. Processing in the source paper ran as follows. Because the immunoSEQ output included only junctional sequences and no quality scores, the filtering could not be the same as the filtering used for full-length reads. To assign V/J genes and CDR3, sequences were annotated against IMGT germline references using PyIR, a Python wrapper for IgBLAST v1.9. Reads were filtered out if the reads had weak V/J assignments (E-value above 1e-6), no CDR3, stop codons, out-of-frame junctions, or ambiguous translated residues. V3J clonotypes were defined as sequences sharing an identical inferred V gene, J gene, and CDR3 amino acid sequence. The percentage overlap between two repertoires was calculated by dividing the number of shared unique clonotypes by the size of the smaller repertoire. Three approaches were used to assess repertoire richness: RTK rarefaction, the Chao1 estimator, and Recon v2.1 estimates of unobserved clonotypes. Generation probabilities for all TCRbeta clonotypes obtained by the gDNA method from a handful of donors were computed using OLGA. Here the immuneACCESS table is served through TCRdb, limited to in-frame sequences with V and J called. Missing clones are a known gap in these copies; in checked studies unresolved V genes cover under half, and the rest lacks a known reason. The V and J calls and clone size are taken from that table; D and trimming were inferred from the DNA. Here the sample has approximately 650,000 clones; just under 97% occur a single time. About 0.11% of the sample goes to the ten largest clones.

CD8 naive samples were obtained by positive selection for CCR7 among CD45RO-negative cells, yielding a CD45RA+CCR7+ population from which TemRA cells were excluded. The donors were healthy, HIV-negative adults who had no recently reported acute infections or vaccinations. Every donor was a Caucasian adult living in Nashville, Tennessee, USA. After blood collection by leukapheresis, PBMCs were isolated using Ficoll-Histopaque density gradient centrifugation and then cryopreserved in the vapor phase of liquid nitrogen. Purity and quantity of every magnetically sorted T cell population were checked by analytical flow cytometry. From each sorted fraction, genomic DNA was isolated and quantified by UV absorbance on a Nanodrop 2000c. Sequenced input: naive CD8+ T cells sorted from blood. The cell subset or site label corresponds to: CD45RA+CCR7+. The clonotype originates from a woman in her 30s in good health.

CDR3 loop: CASSFGTGVFTEAFF. The DNA sequence follows: TGTGCCAGCAGTTTCGGGACAGGGGTGTTCACTGAAGCTTTCTTT. This chain joins TRBV28 to TRBJ1-1, and TRBD1 aligns with 10 junction nucleotides. The CDR3 measures 15 amino acids from cysteine to phenylalanine. Only the CDR3 DNA is retained, 45 bases long and in frame from the first base. V is pruned by 3 bases and J by 4 bases, leaving 5 bases of the junction without a gene match. CDR1 and CDR2 are read off the germline V gene as MDHEN and SYDVKM.